A single sample gave rise to the 21 T cell receptor beta chains below, sequenced in a study of T-cell reconstitution after alpha-beta-depleted transplantation in children. Preparation of the TCRbeta library involved a method that used unique molecular identifiers. TCRdb processed the PCR reads anew with MiXCR; each CDR3 protein has one entry. The sample has around 450,000 distinct CDR3 sequences, 43% seen once. The sequenced sample was PBMCs, obtained before TCRalphabeta/CD19-depleted stem cell transplant. The receptors shown here come from a girl aged 2 to 9 with aplastic anemia, due to receive a stem cell transplant.

This chain uses TRBV20-1 with TRBJ1-6; tentatively, D is TRBD1 (5 bases). Germline V gives CDR1 DFQATT, CDR2 SNEGSKA (reference sequence). The CDR3 loop spans 16 amino acids. V lost 1 base to trimming and J lost 5 bases, with 15 bases between them. CDR3 protein: CSARAGGRRDNSPLHF. The CDR3 DNA is TGCAGTGCTAGAGCCGGGGGGAGACGGGATAATTCACCCCTCCACTTT.

The chain links TRBV6-1 to TRBJ2-2; TRBD2 matches at 8 bases. With V trimmed by 3 bases and J by 7 bases, 10 bases remained unmatched. The germline gives CDR1 MNHNS, CDR2 SASEGT. This CDR3 is built from 16 residues. The CDR3 nucleotides are TGTGCCAGCAGTGATCCGCGGGGGGCGAATAACGGGGAGCTGTTTTTT. Translation: CASSDPRGANNGELFF.

The genes are TRBV29-1 and TRBJ2-5; D is uncertain. With 2 bases removed from V and 7 bases from J, the gap between germline ends came to 11 bases. The CDR3 is 12 amino acids. CDR1 SQVTM and CDR2 ANQGSEA come from the germline V gene. CDR3 sequence reads: CSVEREVGTQYF. The CDR3 DNA reads as TGCAGCGTTGAAAGGGAAGTTGGGACCCAGTACTTC. Based on the CDR3 plus reference TRBV29-1 and TRBJ2-5, the full variable domain is SAVISQKPSRDICQRGTSLTIQCQVDSQVTMMFWYRQQPGQSLTLIATANQGSEATYESGFVIDKFPISRPNLTFSTLTVSNMSPEDSSIYLCSVEREVGTQYFGPGTRLLVL.

V usage is TRBV20-1 and J usage is TRBJ2-2; TRBD1 matches at 8 bases. After removal of 4 bases from V and 1 base from J, the junction contained 2 bases not matched to a gene. The CDR3 loop spans 14 amino acids. CDR1 is DFQATT and CDR2 is SNEGSKA in the germline V gene (reference sequence). As DNA, the CDR3 is TGCAGTGCTAACACAGGGGGGAACACCGGGGAGCTGTTTTTT. Translation: CSANTGGNTGELFF.

V and J are TRBV4-1 and TRBJ2-1; D may be TRBD2 (5 bases). The germline gives CDR1 MGHRA, CDR2 YSYEKL. This CDR3 has 16 amino acids. V was clipped by 1 base and J by 6 bases, with 16 bases between them. CDR3 DNA sequence: TGCGCCAGCAGCCAAGCTGCTAGCCCCAGAGGCAATGAGCAGTTCTTC. As protein: CASSQAASPRGNEQFF.

V and J are TRBV7-2 and TRBJ2-3, with 10 nucleotides matching TRBD2. The CDR3 covers 16 residues. V shed 5 bases, J shed 3 bases, and the junction held 8 bases outside the gene matches. CDR1 SGHTA and CDR2 FQGNSA come from the germline V gene. Here the CDR3 DNA reads TGTGCCAGCAGCATCCGCGAGCGGGGGGGGACAGATACGCAGTATTTT. Translating gives CASSIRERGGTDTQYF.

The V and J genes are TRBV20-1 and TRBJ2-5; D perhaps matches TRBD1 (6 bases). CDR3 length: 13 residues. Germline V gene sequence: CDR1 DFQATT, CDR2 SNEGSKA (reference sequence). V lost 3 bases and J lost 2, with 10 bases in between. The CDR3 here is CSARWQGQETQYF. The CDR3 DNA reads as TGCAGTGCTAGGTGGCAGGGGCAAGAGACCCAGTACTTC.

This clonotype was observed a few times. The genes are TRBV27 and TRBJ1-6; tentative D call: TRBD1 (5 bases). CDR3 length: 14 amino acids. Trimming pared 2 bases from V and 4 bases from J, leaving 6 bases between. The germline gives CDR1 MNHEY, CDR2 SMNVEV (reference sequence). CDR3 protein: CASSLGAYNSPLHF. CDR3 nucleotide sequence: TGTGCCAGCAGTTTAGGGGCGTATAATTCACCCCTCCACTTT.

Many counts were recorded for this clonotype. This chain uses TRBV5-1 with TRBJ1-4; tentatively, D is TRBD1 (5 bases). Trimming shortened V by 7 bases and J by 5 bases, and 12 bases separated the two germline ends. CDR3 size: 13 residues. Germline-derived CDR1 and CDR2 are SGHRS and YFSETQ. CDR3 DNA sequence: TGCGCCAGCCGACAACCAGGGAATGAAAAACTGTTTTTT. Translated, it gives CASRQPGNEKLFF.

This chain's CDR3 is CASSVGSGPRFSYNEQFF. CDR3 in DNA: TGTGCCAGCAGCGTGGGGAGTGGACCCAGATTTTCCTACAATGAGCAGTTCTTC. The chain has TRBV9 and TRBJ2-1; possible D gene TRBD2, 5 bases. Germline V lookup: CDR1 SGDLS, CDR2 YYNGEE. V dropped 2 bases and J dropped 1 base, with 19 bases sitting between them. The CDR3 loop spans 18 amino acids.

The chain has TRBV13 and TRBJ2-5; possibly TRBD1 for D (6 bases). The CDR3 has 13 amino acids. V lost 2 bases and J lost 5, with 9 bases in between. In germline, CDR1 is PRHDT, CDR2 FYEKMQ (reference sequence). CDR3 sequence: CASSLPGAETQYF. DNA of the CDR3: TGTGCCAGCAGCTTACCAGGGGCGGAGACCCAGTACTTC.

The chain combines TRBV2 with TRBJ2-1; D is possibly TRBD1 or TRBD2 (5 bases each). Germline lookup yields CDR1 SNHLY and CDR2 FYNNEI. CDR3 length equals 13 residues. The germline V and J ends were trimmed by 6 bases and 15 bases, with 21 bases remaining between them. The CDR3 DNA follows: TGTGCCAGCAGCCGGGAACAGGAGACGAGGTTGTTCTTC. Amino acid sequence: CASSREQETRLFF.

This clonotype was detected only a few times. V usage is TRBV4-1 and J usage is TRBJ2-5; D call uncertain. V dropped 3 bases and J dropped 5 bases, with 16 bases sitting between them. CDR3 length: 15 amino acids. Per germline, CDR1 MGHRA and CDR2 YSYEKL. CDR3 amino acids: CASSHLLEPGETQYF. The CDR3 DNA is TGCGCCAGCAGCCACCTGCTTGAGCCCGGGGAGACCCAGTACTTC.

V usage is TRBV6-1 and J usage is TRBJ2-2; 10 bases line up with TRBD2. Losses at the gene ends were 8 bases for V and 2 bases for J; bases not matched to a gene: 5. The CDR3 runs to 15 residues. Germline CDR1 reads MNHNS; CDR2 reads SASEGT. CDR3: CASYRTSGNTGELFF. CDR3 nucleotides: TGTGCCAGCTACAGGACTAGCGGAAACACCGGGGAGCTGTTTTTT.

In this sample, this clonotype turned up many times. The chain employs TRBV7-9 and TRBJ1-4; 8 positions agree with TRBD1. The junction had 12 bases not matched to a gene; V was cut back by 3 bases and J by 6 bases. CDR1 is SEHNR and CDR2 is FQNEAQ in the germline V gene (reference sequence). The CDR3 is made up of 17 amino acids. For the CDR3, the DNA is TGTGCCAGCAGCTTTCGGACAGGGATACAGGAGGATGAAAAACTGTTTTTT. This sequence encodes CASSFRTGIQEDEKLFF.

This clonotype was counted at least ten times. This sequence joins TRBV5-1 and TRBJ1-4; 9 nucleotides match TRBD1. The CDR3 has 15 residues. Unmatched junction bases numbered 8, after V lost 4 bases and J lost 7 bases. Per the germline V gene, CDR1 is SGHRS and CDR2 is YFSETQ. CDR3 loop: CASSGTGGAGEKLFF. CDR3 coding DNA: TGCGCCAGCAGCGGAACAGGGGGCGCGGGTGAAAAACTGTTTTTT.

This clonotype was observed a handful of times. This rearrangement joins TRBV12-3 or TRBV12-4 to TRBJ2-1, with D possibly being TRBD1 or TRBD2 (5 bases each). Trimming took 6 bases from V and 8 from J, leaving 17 bases between them. The CDR3 sequence is 14 residues long. CDR3 loop: CASRSWGLYDEQFF. The CDR3 bases are TGTGCCAGCAGGTCGTGGGGGTTGTATGATGAGCAGTTCTTC.

Notes on this clonotype: The junction departs from germline at one end; a sequencing error may be responsible. The chain links TRBV6-1 to TRBJ2-2; 12 bases line up with TRBD2. Per germline, CDR1 MNHNS and CDR2 SASEGT. The CDR3 is 15 residues long. Here the CDR3 reads CASSATSGSVGELLF. The DNA for the CDR3 is TGTGCCAGCAGTGCGACTAGCGGGAGTGTGGGGGAGCTGCTTTTT.

The chain uses TRBV20-1 and TRBJ1-2; D is perhaps TRBD1 (6 bases). This CDR3 is built from 15 residues. Trimming removed 0 bases at V and 4 bases at J, with 15 bases between. Germline V gene lookup returns CDR1 DFQATT and CDR2 SNEGSKA (reference sequence). The CDR3 DNA sequence: TGCAGTGCTAGAGATCAGGCGACAGGACTCTATGGCTACACCTTC. Translation gives CSARDQATGLYGYTF.

This clonotype came up once. The chain couples TRBV12-3 or TRBV12-4 to TRBJ1-3; the match to TRBD1 covers 7 bases. With V trimmed by 7 bases and J by 0 bases, 3 bases remained unmatched. The CDR3 loop spans 14 amino acids. In DNA, the CDR3 is TGTGCCAGCAATAGGGGGCTCTCTGGAAACACCATATATTTT. Translation: CASNRGLSGNTIYF.

The gene calls are TRBV20-1 and TRBJ1-1; unclear D gene. CDR1 DFQATT and CDR2 SNEGSKA come from the germline V gene (reference sequence). V gave up 0 bases and J gave up 1 base, with 9 bases separating them. The CDR3 runs 14 residues. The CDR3 loop reads CSARDNGGNTEAFF. The DNA for the CDR3 is TGCAGTGCTAGAGATAACGGTGGGAACACTGAAGCTTTCTTT.